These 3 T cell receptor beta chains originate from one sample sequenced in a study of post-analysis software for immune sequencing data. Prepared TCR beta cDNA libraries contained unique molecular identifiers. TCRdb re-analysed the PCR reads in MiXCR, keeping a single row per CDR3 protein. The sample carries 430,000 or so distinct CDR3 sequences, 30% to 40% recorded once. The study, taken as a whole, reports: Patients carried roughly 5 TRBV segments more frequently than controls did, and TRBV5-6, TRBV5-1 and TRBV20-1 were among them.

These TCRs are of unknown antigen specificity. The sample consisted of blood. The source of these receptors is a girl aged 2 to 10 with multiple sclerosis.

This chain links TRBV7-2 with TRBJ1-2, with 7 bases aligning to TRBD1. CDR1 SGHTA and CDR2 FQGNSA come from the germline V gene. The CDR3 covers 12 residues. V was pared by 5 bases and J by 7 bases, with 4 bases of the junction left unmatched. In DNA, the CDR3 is TGTGCCAGCAGCCGACGACAGGGTGGCTACACCTTC. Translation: CASSRRQGGYTF.

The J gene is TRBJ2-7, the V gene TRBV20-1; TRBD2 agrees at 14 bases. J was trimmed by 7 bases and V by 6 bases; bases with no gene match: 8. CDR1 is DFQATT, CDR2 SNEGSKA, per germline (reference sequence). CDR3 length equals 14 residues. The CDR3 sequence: CSAKTSGGAHEQYF. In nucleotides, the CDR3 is TGCAGTGCCAAGACTAGCGGGGGGGCACATGAGCAGTACTTC.

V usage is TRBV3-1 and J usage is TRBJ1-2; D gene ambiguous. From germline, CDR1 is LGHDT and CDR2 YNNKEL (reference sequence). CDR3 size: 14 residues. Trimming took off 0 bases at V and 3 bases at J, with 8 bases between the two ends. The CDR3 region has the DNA TGTGCCAGCAGCCAAGAATTGGGAGACTATGGCTACACCTTC. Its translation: CASSQELGDYGYTF.